This T cell receptor beta chain originates from a study of T cells in Graves' hyperthyroidism and ophthalmopathy. To note about this clonotype: Its cognate antigen is unknown. The CDR3 end shows no conserved phenylalanine or tryptophan, and so a read error is likely.

This CDR3 has 15 residues. Germline CDR1 and CDR2: SEHNR and FQNEAQ (reference sequence). Researchers defined stable Graves' hyperthyroidism as no ophthalmopathy progression within 18 months. General study findings and limits: Prediction of ophthalmopathy progression came a median approximately 6 months pre-onset. Most expanded thyroid clonotypes above 0.001 also appeared in blood.

The source material, RNA transcripts, was used to amplify TCR beta CDR3 regions. Using the HTBI primer set, a first-round RT-PCR was run on the TCR CDR3. MiXCR was run by TCRdb on the multiplex PCR reads, yielding one entry per CDR3 protein. The table includes under 130,000 distinct CDR3 sequences, 47% detected once. The clonotype comes from a man aged 40-50 years with Graves' hyperthyroidism. The V call is TRBV7-9, the J call TRBJ2-1, with TRBD1 identical over 8 bases. Specimen: blood. Here the CDR3 DNA reads TGTGCCAGCAGCACGGGACAGGTCGCCTACGATGAGCAGTTCTCC. It encodes CASSTGQVAYDEQFS.